A single sample is the source of the 24 T cell receptor beta chains below, sequenced in a study of CXCR3-negative and CXCR3-positive naive CD8 T cells. UMI-tagged TRB cDNA libraries were built via 5' RACE. TCRdb reanalyzed the 5' RACE reads and collapses them to one entry per CDR3 protein, without DNA. This repertoire includes 100,000 to 150,000 distinct CDR3 sequences. Study-wide findings and caveats: Comparison of naive cells showed more hydrophobic TRB CDR3s in CXCR3-positive than in CXCR3-negative naive cells.

Their target antigens are unknown. Sequences were obtained from naive CXCR3+ CD8+ T cells from blood. Subset noted: CD45RO-CCR7+CD27+CD95- naive CD8+ T cells expressing CXCR3 (TNR3+). These receptors all stem from a human donor in good health. Some clones in this sample may be carry-over from other donors' samples.

This sequence joins TRBV2 and TRBJ2-5. The CDR3 has 12 amino acids. Per the germline V gene, CDR1 is SNHLY and CDR2 is FYNNEI. The CDR3 is CASKQFQETQYF.

V is TRBV6-6 and J is TRBJ2-1; TCRdb gives TRBD2 as the D gene, but with no DNA this cannot be confirmed. CDR1 and CDR2 (germline): MNHNY, SVGAGI (reference sequence). There are 16 residues in the CDR3. CDR3: CASSPLASYSYNEKFF.

The chain couples TRBV12-3 or TRBV12-4 to TRBJ2-7; checking the TCRdb D call of TRBD1 is not possible without DNA. The CDR3 runs 16 residues. The CDR3 is CASSSPGTGGSYEQYF.

The rearrangement uses TRBV29-1 and TRBJ1-1. Germline-derived CDR1 and CDR2 are SQVTM and ANQGSEA. This CDR3 has 12 amino acids. The CDR3 loop reads CSVQQMNTEAFF. Supplemented by reference TRBV29-1 and TRBJ1-1, the full variable domain reads SAVISQKPSRDICQRGTSLTIQCQVDSQVTMMFWYRQQPGQSLTLIATANQGSEATYESGFVIDKFPISRPNLTFSTLTVSNMSPEDSSIYLCSVQQMNTEAFFGQGTRLTVV.

This rearrangement joins TRBV29-1 to TRBJ2-3; the TCRdb D gene call, TRBD2, has no DNA to confirm it. Looked up from germline, CDR1 is SQVTM and CDR2 is ANQGSEA. This CDR3 region has 16 residues. CDR3 sequence reads: CSARTSGGARGNTQYF.

The J gene is TRBJ2-1, the V gene TRBV11-1; TCRdb's assignment of TRBD1 cannot be checked, as there is no DNA. The germline CDR1 and CDR2 sequences are SGHAT and FQDESV (reference sequence). CDR3 size: 14 residues. The CDR3 loop is CASSPRVTYNEQFF. Filled out from reference TRBV11-1 and TRBJ2-1, the complete variable domain reads EAEVAQSPRYKITEKSQAVAFWCDPISGHATLYWYRQILGQGPELLVQFQDESVVDDSQLPKDRFSAERLKGVDSTLKIQPAELGDSAMYLCASSPRVTYNEQFFGPGTRLTVL.

The V and J genes are TRBV27 and TRBJ1-2; TCRdb calls TRBD1, which cannot be checked without DNA. Germline V gene lookup returns CDR1 MNHEY and CDR2 SMNVEV (reference sequence). The CDR3 is 14 amino acids. The CDR3 spells CASSSGQGDYGYTF.

The genes are TRBV7-9 and TRBJ1-5. Germline CDR1 and CDR2: SEHNR and FQNEAQ (reference sequence). The CDR3 loop spans 15 amino acids. The CDR3 loop is CASSWGVGEGQPQHF.

The V and J genes are TRBV7-8 and TRBJ1-2; TCRdb calls TRBD1, which cannot be checked without DNA. Germline CDR1 is SGHVS and CDR2 is FQNEAQ. This CDR3 comprises 12 residues. The CDR3 protein is CASSPPSGGYTF.

This chain links TRBV4-1 with TRBJ1-1; TCRdb's assignment of TRBD1 cannot be checked, as there is no DNA. CDR1 is MGHRA and CDR2 is YSYEKL in the germline V gene. This CDR3 has 19 amino acids. The CDR3 here is CASSQVVGRHSLMNTEAFF.

This chain joins TRBV10-3 and TRBJ2-7; TCRdb outputs TRBD1, but without DNA this stays unchecked. Germline V gene lookup returns CDR1 ENHRY and CDR2 SYGVKD. The CDR3 contains 16 residues. CDR3 amino acids: CAISESQAGGLYEQYF.

The rearrangement links TRBV7-9 to TRBJ2-1. CDR3 length: 13 amino acids. The germline CDR1 and CDR2 sequences are SEHNR and FQNEAQ (reference sequence). The CDR3 sequence is CASRADYYNEQFF.

The CDR3 spells CASSVASGVNYEQYF. The chain has TRBV9 and TRBJ2-7. There are 15 residues in the CDR3. Germline V gene lookup returns CDR1 SGDLS and CDR2 YYNGEE.

The chain uses TRBV2 and TRBJ2-7; TCRdb indicates TRBD2, and absent DNA this call remains unverified. There are 16 residues in the CDR3. CDR1 SNHLY and CDR2 FYNNEI come from the germline V gene. The CDR3 here is CASSGTSGSILYEQYF.

This chain uses TRBV28 with TRBJ1-2; TCRdb lists TRBD1, though no DNA is available to test this call. The germline CDR1 and CDR2 sequences are MDHEN and SYDVKM. The CDR3 length is 13 residues. The CDR3 is CASSYTGVYGYTF.

The rearrangement uses TRBV29-1 and TRBJ1-1. The CDR3 loop spans 12 amino acids. From germline, CDR1 is SQVTM and CDR2 ANQGSEA. CDR3 loop: CSVSAGTSEAFF.

V gene TRBV5-5 combines with J gene TRBJ2-1; the D call of TRBD2 rests on TCRdb alone, since no DNA is present to check it. Looked up from germline, CDR1 is SGHKS and CDR2 is YYEKEE (reference sequence). The CDR3 totals 15 residues. Here the CDR3 reads CASCRDWSSYNEQFF.

V and J are TRBV25-1 and TRBJ2-1; TCRdb designates TRBD1, a call that cannot be tested without DNA. Germline CDR1 reads MGHDK; CDR2 reads SYGVNS. This CDR3 contains 13 residues. The CDR3 loop reads CASNDRGFDEQFF.

The chain recombines TRBV14 with TRBJ2-7. Germline CDR1 is SGHDN and CDR2 is FVKESK. The CDR3 sequence is 16 residues long. CDR3: CASSQALGLLTYEQYF.

The gene calls are TRBV9 and TRBJ2-7; TCRdb's assignment of TRBD2 cannot be checked, as there is no DNA. The CDR3 covers 14 residues. Germline V gives CDR1 SGDLS, CDR2 YYNGEE. The CDR3 here is CASSVSGNSYEQYF.

This chain connects TRBV12-3 or TRBV12-4 to TRBJ1-1; TCRdb's assignment of TRBD1 cannot be checked, as there is no DNA. There are 14 residues in the CDR3. The CDR3 sequence is CASSLTRGSTEAFF.

The CDR3 spells CASSFGAGGTYEQYF. This chain uses TRBV7-3 with TRBJ2-7. CDR1 is SGHTA, CDR2 FQGTGA, per germline. The CDR3 is 15 residues long.

The CDR3 spells CSAILQGAQIGSETQYF. The V call is TRBV20-1, the J call TRBJ2-5; the TCRdb D gene call, TRBD1, has no DNA to confirm it. Germline values: CDR1 DFQATT, CDR2 SNEGSKA (reference sequence). The CDR3 contains 17 residues.

The chain joins TRBV28 to TRBJ1-5. The CDR3 runs to 14 residues. Germline V gives CDR1 MDHEN, CDR2 SYDVKM. CDR3: CASTHRAVTGTQHF. The full variable domain, completed using reference TRBV28 and TRBJ1-5, is DVKVTQSSRYLVKRTGEKVFLECVQDMDHENMFWYRQDPGLGLRLIYFSYDVKMKEKGDIPEGYSVSREKKERFSLILESASTNQTSMYLCASTHRAVTGTQHFGDGTRLSIL.